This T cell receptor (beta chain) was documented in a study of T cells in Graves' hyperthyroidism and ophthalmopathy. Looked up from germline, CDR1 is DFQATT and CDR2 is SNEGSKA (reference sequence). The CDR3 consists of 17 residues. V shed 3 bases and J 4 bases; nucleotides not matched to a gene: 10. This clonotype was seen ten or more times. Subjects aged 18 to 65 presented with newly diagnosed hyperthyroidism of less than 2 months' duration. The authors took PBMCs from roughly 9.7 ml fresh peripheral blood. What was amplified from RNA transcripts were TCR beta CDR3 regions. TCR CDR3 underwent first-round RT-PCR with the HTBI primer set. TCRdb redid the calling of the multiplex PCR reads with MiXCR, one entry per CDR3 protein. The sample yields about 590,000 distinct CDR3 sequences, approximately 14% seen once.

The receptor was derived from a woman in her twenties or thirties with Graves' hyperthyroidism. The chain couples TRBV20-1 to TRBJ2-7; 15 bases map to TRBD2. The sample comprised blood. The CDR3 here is CSASETSGTSGRYEQYF. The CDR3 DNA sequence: TGCAGTGCTAGCGAAACATCCGGGACTAGCGGGAGGTACGAGCAGTACTTC.